Each of the 27 T cell receptor beta chains below was sequenced from the same sample in a study of cytomegalovirus exposure and HLA in healthy donors. The PCR used 60 Vbeta and 13 Jbeta primers. Libraries were prepared by immunoSEQ multiplex PCR; TCRdb keeps only in-frame clonotypes and omits some of them. The repertoire consists of over 150,000 clones, with roughly 80% occurring once and the leading ten covering 8.5%. The material sequenced was PBMCs. The receptors stem from a male donor in good health and CMV-seropositive.

The chain links TRBV11-2 to TRBJ2-3, with 8 bases that match TRBD2. This CDR3 comprises 17 residues. V was clipped by 0 bases and J by 3 bases; unmatched bases: 8. Germline values: CDR1 SGHAT, CDR2 FQNNGV. CDR3 nucleotides: TGTGCCAGCAGCTTAGAGCCAGCGGGAGTTTATACAGATACGCAGTATTTT. This encodes CASSLEPAGVYTDTQYF. Complete variable domain (other parts from reference TRBV11-2 and TRBJ2-3): EAGVAQSPRYKIIEKRQSVAFWCNPISGHATLYWYQQILGQGPKLLIQFQNNGVVDDSQLPKDRFSAERLKGVDSTLKIQPAKLEDSAVYLCASSLEPAGVYTDTQYFGPGTRLTVL.

The chain employs TRBV25-1 and TRBJ2-7; TRBD2 matches 8 bases. With V trimmed by 3 bases and J by 4 bases, 5 bases remained unmatched. The CDR3 is made up of 14 amino acids. Germline V gene sequence: CDR1 MGHDK, CDR2 SYGVNS. This chain's CDR3 is CASSEMVAGYEQYF. The CDR3 DNA is TGTGCCAGCAGTGAGATGGTAGCGGGGTACGAGCAGTACTTC.

This clone was found a few times. The rearrangement joins TRBV28 to TRBJ1-2; tentative D call: TRBD1 (5 bases). Germline loops: CDR1 MDHEN, CDR2 SYDVKM. The CDR3 spans 12 residues. V gave up 7 bases and J gave up 6 bases, with 12 bases separating them. Here the CDR3 DNA reads TGTGCCAGCACAGGGCAGGGAAATGGCTACACCTTC. It specifies CASTGQGNGYTF.

The CDR3: CASSQTTGIGSPLHF. The CDR3 DNA reads as TGTGCCAGCAGTCAAACCACAGGGATCGGTTCACCCCTCCACTTT. The V call is TRBV28, the J call TRBJ1-6, with D maybe TRBD1 (6 bases). This CDR3 is built from 15 residues. Germline CDR1 is MDHEN and CDR2 is SYDVKM. V lost 5 bases, J lost 9 bases, and 17 bases lay in between. Variable domain in full (rest from reference TRBV28 and TRBJ1-6): DVKVTQSSRYLVKRTGEKVFLECVQDMDHENMFWYRQDPGLGLRLIYFSYDVKMKEKGDIPEGYSVSREKKERFSLILESASTNQTSMYLCASSQTTGIGSPLHFGNGTRLTVT.

This sequence joins TRBV7-6 and TRBJ2-1; possibly TRBD2 for D (7 bases). CDR3 size: 17 residues. With 2 bases removed from V and 5 bases from J, the gap between germline ends came to 19 bases. CDR1 and CDR2 from the germline V gene are SGHVS and FNYEAQ. The CDR3 protein is CASSLSVGGRDNNEQFF. In nucleotides, the CDR3 is TGTGCCAGCAGCTTATCTGTGGGGGGGAGGGACAACAATGAGCAGTTCTTC.

The V and J genes are TRBV10-3 and TRBJ2-7; TRBD2 agrees at 8 bases. Germline CDR1 ENHRY, CDR2 SYGVKD. This CDR3 is 14 amino acids long. Trimming cost V 10 bases and J 2 bases; bases outside gene matches: 10. The CDR3 protein is CASQAGGLTYEQYF. DNA for the CDR3: TGTGCCAGCCAGGCGGGAGGCCTAACCTACGAGCAGTACTTC.

The gene calls are TRBV7-2 and TRBJ2-7; D remains ambiguous. This CDR3 has 13 amino acids. Germline CDR1 and CDR2: SGHTA and FQGNSA. V dropped 1 base and J dropped 4 bases, with 8 bases sitting between them. The CDR3 spells CASSLELRYEQYF. As DNA, the CDR3 is TGTGCCAGCAGCTTAGAACTCAGGTACGAGCAGTACTTC. Supplemented by reference TRBV7-2 and TRBJ2-7, the full variable domain reads GAGVSQSPSNKVTEKGKDVELRCDPISGHTALYWYRQSLGQGLEFLIYFQGNSAPDKSGLPSDRFSAERTGGSVSTLTIQRTQQEDSAVYLCASSLELRYEQYFGPGTRLTVT.

CDR3 coding DNA: TGTGCCAGTCTGGCACAGGCTAACACTGAAGCTTTCTTT. It codes for CASLAQANTEAFF. This chain links TRBV19 with TRBJ1-1; possibly TRBD1 for D (5 bases). The CDR3 covers 13 residues. CDR1 LNHDA and CDR2 SQIVND come from the germline V gene (reference sequence). V was cut by 8 bases and J by 2 bases, with 12 bases left in between.

The gene calls are TRBV6-5 and TRBJ2-7; maybe TRBD1 (6 bases). This CDR3 has 16 amino acids. Germline V CDR1 and CDR2: MNHEY, SVGAGI. V was shortened by 0 bases and J by 3 bases, with 15 bases between the two germline ends. The CDR3 DNA reads as TGTGCCAGCAGTTACTCGGGTCCGTCAGGGGTCTACGAGCAGTACTTC. Translation gives CASSYSGPSGVYEQYF.

The rearrangement links TRBV5-1 to TRBJ2-6; 11 bases map to TRBD1. J gave up 0 bases and V 4 bases, and 6 bases lay outside the gene matches. This CDR3 spans 18 amino acids. Germline assignment: CDR1 SGHRS and CDR2 YFSETQ. CDR3 nucleotide sequence: TGCGCCAGCAGCGCGGCCGGGACAGGGGGCTCTGGGGCCAACGTCCTGACTTTC. Amino acid sequence: CASSAAGTGGSGANVLTF. Looking up the rest from reference TRBV5-1 and TRBJ2-6 gives the full variable domain: KAGVTQTPRYLIKTRGQQVTLSCSPISGHRSVSWYQQTPGQGLQFLFEYFSETQRNKGNFPGRFSGRQFSNSRSEMNVSTLELGDSALYLCASSAAGTGGSGANVLTFGAGSRLTVL.

This chain joins TRBV5-1 and TRBJ1-5; maybe TRBD1 (5 bases). Trimming removed 0 bases at V and 9 bases at J, with 10 bases between. The germline gives CDR1 SGHRS, CDR2 YFSETQ. This CDR3 has 13 residues. The CDR3 sequence: CASSLDRLGPQHF. The CDR3 bases are TGCGCCAGCAGCTTGGACAGGTTGGGGCCCCAGCATTTT.

The V call is TRBV19, the J call TRBJ2-2; 7 bases match TRBD1. The CDR3 runs 14 residues. Germline values: CDR1 LNHDA, CDR2 SQIVND (reference sequence). With 6 bases clipped from V and 7 bases from J, the junction kept 8 bases outside the gene matches. Written as DNA, the CDR3 is TGTGCCAGTAGGTGGGACAGTCTAAACGGGGAGCTGTTTTTT. The encoded protein is CASRWDSLNGELFF.

The CDR3 region has the DNA TGTGCCAGCAGCACGGACGGGGTGATCTATGGCTACACCTTC. The encoded protein is CASSTDGVIYGYTF. J is TRBJ1-2 and V is TRBV7-2; no definite D call. This CDR3 has 14 residues. V was pared by 5 bases and J by 4 bases, with 14 bases between. The germline gives CDR1 SGHTA, CDR2 FQGNSA.

The V call is TRBV5-4, the J call TRBJ1-3; 11 nucleotides agree with TRBD1. This CDR3 contains 16 residues. Per the germline V gene, CDR1 is SGHNT and CDR2 is YYREEE (reference sequence). Trimming removed 4 bases from V and 2 bases from J; junction bases left unmatched: 5. The CDR3 loop is CASSKDRGLPGNTIYF. The CDR3 DNA reads TGTGCCAGCAGCAAGGACAGGGGGCTTCCTGGAAACACCATATATTTT.

The CDR3, as DNA: TGTGCCAGCAGTTTAACCGGGAGGGGCGACACTGAAGCTTTCTTT. It codes for CASSLTGRGDTEAFF. V and J are TRBV28 and TRBJ1-1; D is possibly TRBD1 (5 bases). The germline CDR1 and CDR2 sequences are MDHEN and SYDVKM. The V and J ends lost 2 bases and 3 bases respectively, with 13 bases between them. The CDR3 runs 15 residues. Looking up the rest from reference TRBV28 and TRBJ1-1 gives the full variable domain: DVKVTQSSRYLVKRTGEKVFLECVQDMDHENMFWYRQDPGLGLRLIYFSYDVKMKEKGDIPEGYSVSREKKERFSLILESASTNQTSMYLCASSLTGRGDTEAFFGQGTRLTVV.

J is TRBJ2-3 and V is TRBV9; possible D gene TRBD2, 7 bases. The CDR3 runs to 17 residues. Trimming pared 2 bases from V and 0 bases from J, leaving 16 bases between. Looked up from germline, CDR1 is SGDLS and CDR2 is YYNGEE. CDR3 in DNA: TGTGCCAGCAGCGTGAGACAAGGGGGGGCGAGCACAGATACGCAGTATTTT. Protein product: CASSVRQGGASTDTQYF. Full variable domain (missing parts from reference TRBV9 and TRBJ2-3): DSGVTQTPKHLITATGQRVTLRCSPRSGDLSVYWYQQSLDQGLQFLIQYYNGEERAKGNILERFSAQQFPDLHSELNLSSLELGDSALYFCASSVRQGGASTDTQYFGPGTRLTVL.

The V gene is TRBV7-9, the J gene TRBJ2-5, with D maybe TRBD2 (6 bases). This CDR3 has 13 amino acids. Per the germline V gene, CDR1 is SEHNR and CDR2 is FQNEAQ (reference sequence). Trimming cost V 5 bases and J 3 bases, with 10 bases left between them. The CDR3 nucleotides read TGTGCCAGCAGCAGGGGAGGAGAAGAGACCCAGTACTTC. It encodes CASSRGGEETQYF.

The V gene is TRBV7-2, the J gene TRBJ2-7, with D perhaps TRBD2 (5 bases). The ends were cut back, 0 bases at V and 6 bases at J, with 21 bases in the middle. CDR1 is SGHTA and CDR2 is FQGNSA in the germline V gene. The CDR3 contains 17 residues. Here the CDR3 reads CASSLAWTSREIGEQYF. The CDR3 DNA reads as TGTGCCAGCAGCTTAGCCTGGACGAGTCGGGAAATAGGCGAGCAGTACTTC. Filled out from reference TRBV7-2 and TRBJ2-7, the complete variable domain reads GAGVSQSPSNKVTEKGKDVELRCDPISGHTALYWYRQSLGQGLEFLIYFQGNSAPDKSGLPSDRFSAERTGGSVSTLTIQRTQQEDSAVYLCASSLAWTSREIGEQYFGPGTRLTVT.

In its sample, this clone was seen a few times. The CDR3 region has the DNA TGTGCCAGTAGGGAGCGAGCAACTAATGAAAAACTGTTTTTT. Translated: CASRERATNEKLFF. The chain is built from TRBV19 and TRBJ1-4; no clear D. The CDR3 loop spans 14 amino acids. V lost 6 bases, J lost 0 bases, and 8 bases lay in between. Germline CDR1 LNHDA, CDR2 SQIVND (reference sequence).

This clone was detected only once. The chain is built from TRBV5-1 and TRBJ2-2, with D uncertain. CDR3 length: 16 residues. V lost 2 bases and J 0 bases, leaving 11 bases between the germline ends. Per germline, CDR1 SGHRS and CDR2 YFSETQ. CDR3: CASSFNSPANTGELFF. The CDR3 DNA reads as TGCGCCAGCAGCTTCAATTCCCCGGCGAACACCGGGGAGCTGTTTTTT. The entire variable domain, with the rest obtained from reference TRBV5-1 and TRBJ2-2, is as follows: KAGVTQTPRYLIKTRGQQVTLSCSPISGHRSVSWYQQTPGQGLQFLFEYFSETQRNKGNFPGRFSGRQFSNSRSEMNVSTLELGDSALYLCASSFNSPANTGELFFGEGSRLTVL.

This clone was seen a single time. The chain carries TRBV7-2 and TRBJ1-1; TRBD1 matches 11 bases. The CDR3 extends over 16 amino acids. Germline V gives CDR1 SGHTA, CDR2 FQGNSA. The trim removed 5 bases at V and 5 bases at J, leaving 10 bases unmatched. CDR3 residues: CASSPLDRGPGTEAFF. The CDR3 DNA is TGTGCCAGCAGCCCCCTGGACAGGGGGCCGGGGACTGAAGCTTTCTTT.

The chain couples TRBV5-1 to TRBJ1-2; 8 nucleotides agree with TRBD1. The germline V gene encodes CDR1 SGHRS and CDR2 YFSETQ. The CDR3 has 17 residues. V shed 7 bases and J 7 bases; nucleotides not matched to a gene: 21. CDR3 coding DNA: TGCGCCAGCGCAGAGAACAGGGGGTCCCGAGATGAGGGTGGCTACACCTTC. As protein: CASAENRGSRDEGGYTF.

The DNA of the CDR3 is TGTGCCAGCAGCGTTCTAGGACTAGCATCGGATGAGCAGTTCTTC. Translated: CASSVLGLASDEQFF. The chain recombines TRBV9 with TRBJ2-1; 8 bases are a match to TRBD2. The CDR3 spans 15 residues. Germline CDR1 is SGDLS and CDR2 is YYNGEE. The trim removed 2 bases at V and 8 bases at J, leaving 9 bases unmatched. Combining the CDR3 with reference TRBV9 and TRBJ2-1 gives the whole variable domain DSGVTQTPKHLITATGQRVTLRCSPRSGDLSVYWYQQSLDQGLQFLIQYYNGEERAKGNILERFSAQQFPDLHSELNLSSLELGDSALYFCASSVLGLASDEQFFGPGTRLTVL.

The genes are TRBV2 and TRBJ1-5; perhaps TRBD1 as D (5 bases). The V and J ends lost 6 bases and 1 base respectively, with 10 bases between them. The CDR3 covers 14 residues. CDR1 is SNHLY and CDR2 is FYNNEI in the germline V gene. The CDR3 protein is CASRGGWSNQPQHF. DNA for the CDR3: TGTGCCAGCAGGGGGGGTTGGAGCAATCAGCCCCAGCATTTT.

This chain links TRBV20-1 with TRBJ2-5; no reliable D call. Germline V gene data show CDR1 as DFQATT and CDR2 as SNEGSKA (reference sequence). The CDR3 is made up of 11 amino acids. The V end was cut by 3 bases, the J end by 1 base, with 3 bases between. The CDR3 DNA reads TGCAGTGCTAGCTCCCAAGAGACCCAGTACTTC. Its translation is CSASSQETQYF.

The rearrangement joins TRBV5-1 to TRBJ2-2; tentatively, D is TRBD2 (5 bases). This CDR3 contains 15 residues. The germline CDR1 and CDR2 sequences are SGHRS and YFSETQ. V was cut by 2 bases and J by 6 bases, with 14 bases left in between. The CDR3, as DNA: TGCGCCAGCAGCTTCAGCGGAGCCGTCCCCGGGGAGCTGTTTTTT. Translating it yields CASSFSGAVPGELFF.

This chain connects TRBV5-4 to TRBJ1-2; TRBD1 agrees at 7 bases. CDR1 and CDR2 (germline): SGHNT, YYREEE (reference sequence). The CDR3 is 13 amino acids. The junction had 6 bases not matched to a gene; V was cut back by 2 bases and J by 8 bases. DNA of the CDR3: TGTGCCAGCAGCTTCGGGCAGGGGGACGGCTACACCTTC. Amino acids: CASSFGQGDGYTF.